The rows below give T cell receptor beta chains drawn from one sample of a study of metastatic and nonmetastatic thyroid tumors. TCRdb used MiXCR to call clones anew from the PCR reads. The profile shows about 59,000 clones, roughly 17% of them singletons. The sequencing sample was made of blood. All receptors come from a male donor with papillary thyroid cancer or a benign thyroid nodule (not recorded which). Some clones in this sample may be carry-over from other donors' samples. Each CDR3 is given with its conserved first and last residue. A D gene is named only where the DNA matches it firmly. Expanded clones get a size class; other rows say once, few or many, or leave the size out.

J gene	clone size	V gene	D gene	CDR3 DNA	CDR3 protein
TRBJ2-1	many	TRBV7-7	.	TGTGCTAGCAGCCCTGGCCTGGGGGGAGATGAGCAGTTCTTC	CASSPGLGGDEQFF
TRBJ2-5	few	TRBV6-1	.	TGTGCCAGCAGAGGGGGAGCGGGGCACCCCCAGTACTTC	CASRGGAGHPQYF
TRBJ1-2	many	TRBV20-1	TRBD1	TGCAGTGCCGAGACAGGGGGCGCCGGCTATGGCTACACCTTC	CSAETGGAGYGYTF
TRBJ2-7	many	TRBV29-1	.	TGCAGCGTTCCGGGTCAGGCATCGTCCGAGCAGTACTTC	CSVPGQASSEQYF
TRBJ1-2	many	TRBV4-1	.	TGCGCCAGCGGGGGTTCATTAAGGCCGGGGTCCTACGGCTACACCTTC	CASGGSLRPGSYGYTF
TRBJ1-5	many	TRBV5-8	.	TGTGCCAGCAGCGTGGTAGGGGCCTCCAATCAGCCCCAGCATTTT	CASSVVGASNQPQHF
TRBJ1-6	many	TRBV2	TRBD1	TGTGCCAGCACCAGAGACAGGGGGATCAATTCACCCCTCCACTTT	CASTRDRGINSPLHF
TRBJ2-7	many	TRBV9	.	TGTGCCAGCAGCCTCCAGTCTGAATCCTACGAGCAGTACTTC	CASSLQSESYEQYF
TRBJ2-3	many	TRBV19	.	TGTGCCAGTACCCCGATAGGAGGAGGTCCAGATACGCAGTATTTT	CASTPIGGGPDTQYF
TRBJ2-7	.	TRBV7-3	.	TGTGCCAGCAGCTCAAGGACGGTCGCCTCCGAGCAGTACTTC	CASSSRTVASEQYF
TRBJ2-2	once	TRBV11-2	TRBD1	TGTGCCAGCATCCGGTACCCTGGACAGGGGCCAGGGAACGGGGAGCTGTTTTTT	CASIRYPGQGPGNGELFF
TRBJ1-1	many	TRBV20-1	.	TGCAGTGCTAGGCGTCCCGGGAACACTGAAGCTTTCTTT	CSARRPGNTEAFF
TRBJ2-1	many	TRBV10-3	.	TGTGCCATCAGTGATAGGACTTTATACAATGAGCAGTTCTTC	CAISDRTLYNEQFF
TRBJ2-1	many	TRBV7-3	.	TGTGCCAGCAGCCCAGTCCTGGGGGGAGGCAATGAGCAGTTCTTC	CASSPVLGGGNEQFF
TRBJ1-2	medium-sized	TRBV20-1	.	TGCAGTGCTAGAGCACCTTTGACAGGTTTAATAGGCTACACCTTC	CSARAPLTGLIGYTF
TRBJ1-1	medium-sized	TRBV28	.	TGTGCCAGCAGTTACGGGCAGGGGAGGAACACTGAAGCTTTCTTT	CASSYGQGRNTEAFF
TRBJ2-3	many	TRBV19	TRBD1	TGTGCCAGTAGCCCCGGGACAGGGCACACAGATACGCAGTATTTT	CASSPGTGHTDTQYF
TRBJ1-1	many	TRBV7-2	TRBD1	TGTGCCAGCAGCTTCCAGACAGGGGAGAACACTGAAGCTTTCTTT	CASSFQTGENTEAFF
TRBJ1-5	.	TRBV7-8	TRBD1	TGTGCCAGCAGCTTGGGACAGGGGGCACCGAAATATCAGCCCCAGCATTTT	CASSLGQGAPKYQPQHF
TRBJ2-1	many	TRBV7-8	.	TGTGCCAGCAGCTTAGGTCAGGGCCCGGGCAATGAGCAGTTCTTC	CASSLGQGPGNEQFF
TRBJ2-7	.	TRBV6-1	.	TGTGCCTACCGGTACGGGTACGAGCAGTACTTC	CAYRYGYEQYF
TRBJ2-3	.	TRBV12-3/TRBV12-4	TRBD2	TGTGCCAGTACCCTAGCGGGGGTCACAGATACGCAGTATTTT	CASTLAGVTDTQYF
TRBJ1-6	.	TRBV20-1	TRBD1	TGCAGTACAACAGGGGCTCGAGGACAGATCAATTCACCCATCCACTTT	CSTTGARGQINSPIHF
TRBJ1-2	many	TRBV9	.	TGTGCCAGCAGCGCACAGGCCTTTTCTAACTATGGCTACACCTTC	CASSAQAFSNYGYTF
TRBJ2-1	many	TRBV9	TRBD2	TGTGCCAGCAGCGCCCGACTAGCGGGTGAGCAGTTCTTC	CASSARLAGEQFF
TRBJ2-3	few	TRBV6-1	.	TGTGCCAGCACCTGGAGTGGCACAGATACGCAGTATTTT	CASTWSGTDTQYF
TRBJ1-1	.	TRBV11-1	TRBD1	TGTGCCAGCAGCCGTGGGAAAGGGGGCCTGGGGACTGAAGCTTTCTTT	CASSRGKGGLGTEAFF
TRBJ1-1	few	TRBV29-1	.	TGCAGCTTTGCTTCCAGGGGGAACACTGAAGCTTTCTTT	CSFASRGNTEAFF
TRBJ2-1	many	TRBV20-1	TRBD2	TGCAGTGCTAGGTCCGTTGGACTAGTACTAAATGAGCAGTTCTTC	CSARSVGLVLNEQFF
TRBJ1-2	few	TRBV28	.	TGTGCCACCGAGGGTACAGTCTATGGCTACACCTTC	CATEGTVYGYTF
TRBJ2-1	many	TRBV15	TRBD2	TGTGCCACCAGCAGATTGCTAGCGGGAGTTGAGAATGAGCAGTTCTTC	CATSRLLAGVENEQFF
TRBJ2-4	.	TRBV5-1	TRBD2	TGCGCCAGCAGCTTGGGGACTAGTCTTACCAAAAACATTCAGTACTTC	CASSLGTSLTKNIQYF
TRBJ2-1	.	TRBV11-2	TRBD2	TGTGCCGGCAGCTTAGAGGGCGGGGGGTCTATTTACAATGAGCAGTTCTTC	CAGSLEGGGSIYNEQFF
TRBJ1-5	many	TRBV10-2	.	TGCGCCAGCAGTGAGTATAGCAATCAGCCCCAGCATTTT	CASSEYSNQPQHF
TRBJ1-2	.	TRBV10-3	.	TGTGCCATCAGTGACCATTCCGCGGTGAGGAACTATGGCTACACCTTC	CAISDHSAVRNYGYTF
TRBJ1-6	few	TRBV6-1	.	TGTGCCAGCAGTGGACGACAGGACCCTAGGAATTCACCCCTCCACTTT	CASSGRQDPRNSPLHF
TRBJ2-2	.	TRBV4-1	.	TGCGCCAGCAGCCAAAACAGTGGTTTGGGGGAGCTGTTTTTT	CASSQNSGLGELFF
TRBJ2-2	.	TRBV20-1	.	TGCAGTGCTAAGGGCGGGGACACCGGGGAGCTGTTTTTT	CSAKGGDTGELFF
TRBJ2-7	once	TRBV20-1	TRBD2	TGCAGTGCTAGAGGCCCTCACGGGGGGTACGAGCAGTACTTC	CSARGPHGGYEQYF
TRBJ2-3	many	TRBV24-1	TRBD2	TGTGCCACAAAGGACACTAGCGGGTCCACAGATACGCAGTATTTT	CATKDTSGSTDTQYF
TRBJ1-2	many	TRBV20-1	.	TGCAGTGCCGACCAGACGGACTCTTATGGCTACACCTTC	CSADQTDSYGYTF
TRBJ2-7	medium-sized	TRBV30	.	TGTGCCTGGGGTACACCTTACGAGCAGTACTTC	CAWGTPYEQYF
TRBJ2-2	many	TRBV9	TRBD2	TGTGCCAGCAGCTCGTTAGCGGGGGTTAACACCGGGGAGCTGTTTTTT	CASSSLAGVNTGELFF
TRBJ2-5	.	TRBV13	.	TGTGCCAGCAGCCTAGGGACTCGACAGTGCTTC	CASSLGTRQCF
TRBJ1-4	few	TRBV6-1	.	.	CASSECAGEELKNCFF
TRBJ1-1	.	TRBV3-1	.	TGTGCCAGCAGCCTGGGACGGACGGCTTTCTTT	CASSLGRTAFF
TRBJ1-2	many	TRBV29-1	.	TGCAGCGCCGGGGTGGGGTGGTCCACGGGTGGCTACACCTTC	CSAGVGWSTGGYTF
TRBJ2-2	many	TRBV6-4	.	TGTGCCAGCAGTGACTCGACAGAGTCGAACACCGGGGAGCTGTTTTTT	CASSDSTESNTGELFF